Below, 8 T cell receptor beta chains from the same sample are listed, as sequenced in a study of human T cells and chemical hapten exposure. Time point specified: patch test 2, 6 weeks after DPC sensitization. The sample's treatment: therapeutic diphenylcyclopropenone sensitization with weekly scalp DPC. TCRdb reprocessed the RACE reads via MiXCR and lists one record per CDR3 protein. The profile shows nearly 95,000 distinct CDR3 sequences, 11% of them singletons. The sample here was whole blood, taken in connection with sensitization to the hapten diphenylcyclopropenone (DPC). These receptor sequences come from a man between 35 and 55 years old with alopecia areata. Some clones in this sample may be carry-over from other donors' samples.

This chain uses TRBV6-6 with TRBJ2-2; 9 bases fit TRBD2. The CDR3 contains 14 residues. The V gene's germline CDR1 is MNHNY and CDR2 SVGAGI (reference sequence). The ends lost 7 bases at V and 3 bases at J; junction bases unmatched: 3. Here the CDR3 reads CASILAGYTGELFF. CDR3 DNA sequence: TGTGCCAGCATCCTAGCGGGGTACACCGGGGAGCTGTTTTTT.

This clonotype has only a few counts. The chain recombines TRBV18 with TRBJ1-1, with D maybe TRBD1 (5 bases). CDR3 length: 13 residues. The germline V gene has CDR1 KGHSH and CDR2 LQKENI. Trimming took 6 bases from V and 5 from J, leaving 13 bases between them. The CDR3 spells CASSMGEGTEAFF. CDR3 coding DNA: TGTGCCAGCTCGATGGGGGAGGGTACTGAAGCTTTCTTT.

V is TRBV20-1 and J is TRBJ1-2; 8 nucleotides match TRBD1. CDR1 DFQATT and CDR2 SNEGSKA come from the germline V gene (reference sequence). There are 15 residues in the CDR3. The junction had 13 bases not matched to a gene; V was cut back by 6 bases and J by 4 bases. CDR3 protein: CSAPSFTGGSYGYTF. The CDR3, as DNA: TGCAGTGCCCCAAGCTTCACAGGGGGATCCTATGGCTACACCTTC.

This clonotype was recorded a few times. The chain recombines TRBV20-1 with TRBJ1-2; TRBD1 might be the D (6 bases). Trimming removed 4 bases from V and 3 bases from J, with 12 bases in between. CDR3 length equals 13 residues. Germline CDR1 is DFQATT and CDR2 is SNEGSKA (reference sequence). The CDR3 DNA follows: TGCAGTGCTACTACAGGGTTTTACTATGGCTACACCTTC. Its protein product is CSATTGFYYGYTF.

This clonotype turned up a few times. The rearrangement links TRBV25-1 to TRBJ1-2; D possibly corresponds to TRBD1 (5 bases). Trimming took off 4 bases at V and 8 bases at J, with 14 bases between the two ends. The CDR3 extends over 13 amino acids. Germline CDR1 and CDR2: MGHDK and SYGVNS. The CDR3 sequence: CASSGDRLRGYTF. CDR3 coding DNA: TGTGCCAGCAGTGGGGACCGACTTAGGGGCTACACCTTC.

This clonotype was seen more than once but under ten times. The chain has TRBV4-2 and TRBJ2-2; 10 positions agree with TRBD2. The ends lost 1 base at V and 0 bases at J; junction bases unmatched: 5. CDR3 length: 18 residues. In germline, CDR1 is LGHNA, CDR2 YNFKEQ. The chain's CDR3 is CASSQVTSGIANTGELFF. For the CDR3, the DNA is TGTGCCAGCAGCCAAGTTACTAGCGGGATCGCGAACACCGGGGAGCTGTTTTTT.

This clonotype came up a few times. J is TRBJ2-7 and V is TRBV7-2; D might be TRBD1 (6 bases). V lost 5 bases to trimming and J lost 3 bases, with 26 bases between them. Germline V lookup: CDR1 SGHTA, CDR2 FQGNSA. The length of the CDR3 is 18 residues. The DNA of the CDR3 is TGTGCCAGCAGCAAAAAAAAGGATAACGAGGGGGAATACTACGAGCAGTACTTC. Translated, it gives CASSKKKDNEGEYYEQYF.

Only a few counts were recorded for this clonotype. The chain joins TRBV7-2 to TRBJ2-3; possible D gene TRBD2, 6 bases. With 1 base removed from V and 3 bases from J, the gap between germline ends came to 23 bases. In germline, CDR1 is SGHTA, CDR2 FQGNSA. The CDR3 contains 19 residues. The CDR3 protein is CASSLVQGFGGGRTDTQYF. The CDR3 nucleotides read TGTGCCAGCAGCTTAGTTCAGGGTTTCGGGGGAGGAAGAACAGATACGCAGTATTTT.